This T cell receptor (beta chain) was obtained from a study of blood T cell repertoires in COVID-19. About the research overall: COVID-19 samples collected from the United States, Italy and Spain covered acute and convalescent phases.

In this sample, this clone turned up once. Study members were between about 18 and 100 years old and lived in over 20 US regions. Cohort 3 donors counted as recovered after two negative PCRs, clearance, or resolved symptoms. This CDR3 contains 15 residues. In germline, CDR1 is SGHNT, CDR2 YYREEE (reference sequence). Between the trimmed V and J ends, which lost 4 bases and 4 bases, there was a span of 17 bases. The authors' processing: Amplification from reference gene primers served as the basis for estimated nucleated cell counts. This table comes from immunoSEQ multiplex PCR, and its TCRdb copy is limited to in-frame clones, with some not included. D and trimming come from the DNA, and the V and J calls and clone size come from that table. The sample records 230,000 or so clones, about 87% being singletons.

This TCR was recovered from a woman aged 25 to 39 who had recovered from COVID-19. The chain employs TRBV5-4 and TRBJ1-1, with a weak D call TRBD1 (6 bases). What was sequenced was PBMCs or T cells enriched from blood (not recorded which). Here the CDR3 reads CASSDPPGEGTEAFF. The CDR3 bases are TGTGCCAGCAGCGACCCACCAGGGGAAGGCACTGAAGCTTTCTTT.